Presented here are 14 T cell receptor beta chains from one specimen sequenced in a study of vaccination and CD4 T cells after COVID-19. Treatment given: approximately nine-day PBMC culture with coronavirus spike peptide pools or control peptides (ViraFEST assay). Researchers used the Oncomine TCR Beta short-read assay to sequence DNA from cultured CD4+ T cells. TCRdb used MiXCR to reprocess the PCR reads, holding one entry per CDR3 protein. The table has 15,000 to 20,000 distinct CDR3 sequences, 30% to 35% seen once; the top ten hold roughly 14%. Their specific antigens are unknown. The sequenced sample was cultured CD4+ T cells from blood. Receptors were obtained from a human donor with COVID-19.

This clonotype was recorded a few times. The V call is TRBV27, the J call TRBJ1-2, with TRBD1 matching over 7 bases. The germline V gene encodes CDR1 MNHEY and CDR2 SMNVEV (reference sequence). The length of the CDR3 is 13 residues. The V gene end was trimmed by 5 bases and the J gene end by 6 bases; junction bases not matched to a gene: 6. The chain's CDR3 is CASSGRQGHGYTF. CDR3 nucleotide sequence: TGTGCCAGCAGTGGACGACAGGGCCATGGCTACACCTTC.

The chain joins TRBV6-1 to TRBJ2-1; a possible D gene is TRBD2 (6 bases). From germline, CDR1 is MNHNS and CDR2 SASEGT. The CDR3 consists of 15 residues. With 5 bases removed from V and 9 bases from J, the gap between germline ends came to 20 bases. The CDR3 here is CASSRVAGGVSEQFF. The CDR3 coding sequence is TGTGCCAGCAGTCGTGTTGCCGGCGGGGTGAGTGAGCAGTTCTTC.

The V gene is TRBV19, the J gene TRBJ2-2; D is uncertain. The CDR3 runs 13 residues. In germline, CDR1 is LNHDA, CDR2 SQIVND (reference sequence). Trimming shortened V by 3 bases and J by 4 bases, and 6 bases separated the two germline ends. CDR3 protein: CASSILVTGELFF. CDR3 sequence (DNA): TGTGCCAGTAGTATCCTAGTCACCGGGGAGCTGTTTTTT.

The chain joins TRBV24-1 to TRBJ1-2; the match to TRBD1 covers 7 bases. The ends lost 4 bases at V and 5 bases at J; junction bases unmatched: 3. Germline CDR1 and CDR2: KGHDR and SFDVKD. The CDR3 consists of 13 residues. CDR3 coding DNA: TGTGCCACCAGTGACCCGACAGGGTATGGCTACACCTTC. This gives the protein CATSDPTGYGYTF.

V is TRBV29-1 and J is TRBJ1-1; D is ambiguous. Trimming stripped 6 bases from V and 3 bases from J, with 11 bases between. Germline CDR1 and CDR2: SQVTM and ANQGSEA. This CDR3 comprises 12 residues. The CDR3 region is CSVAGGYTEAFF. The CDR3 DNA is TGCAGCGTCGCGGGTGGGTACACTGAAGCTTTCTTT. The full variable domain, in which reference TRBV29-1 and TRBJ1-1 provide the parts outside the CDR3, is SAVISQKPSRDICQRGTSLTIQCQVDSQVTMMFWYRQQPGQSLTLIATANQGSEATYESGFVIDKFPISRPNLTFSTLTVSNMSPEDSSIYLCSVAGGYTEAFFGQGTRLTVV.

Only a few counts were recorded for this clonotype. V is TRBV6-1 and J is TRBJ2-7; 9 bases map to TRBD2. Unmatched junction bases numbered 6, after V lost 6 bases and J lost 3 bases. The CDR3 has 14 residues. In germline, CDR1 is MNHNS, CDR2 SASEGT. The chain's CDR3 is CASRKSGGIYEQYF. In nucleotides, the CDR3 is TGTGCCAGCAGGAAAAGCGGGGGGATCTACGAGCAGTACTTC.

In this sample, this clonotype turned up a few times. This chain links TRBV6-5 with TRBJ1-1; possibly TRBD1 for D (5 bases). V was trimmed by 2 bases and J by 1 base, leaving 5 bases between them. The germline CDR1 and CDR2 sequences are MNHEY and SVGAGI. The CDR3 contains 13 residues. CDR3 sequence reads: CASSYRGNTEAFF. The CDR3 bases are TGTGCCAGCAGTTACAGGGGGAACACTGAAGCTTTCTTT.

This clonotype was counted only a few times. The chain joins TRBV27 to TRBJ1-6, with D perhaps TRBD1 (5 bases). The V gene lost 4 bases and the J gene lost 5 bases, with 12 bases spanning the gap. Germline V gives CDR1 MNHEY, CDR2 SMNVEV (reference sequence). The CDR3 contains 15 residues. The CDR3 protein is CASSSWGTDNSPLHF. CDR3 bases: TGTGCCAGCAGTTCATGGGGGACTGATAATTCACCCCTCCACTTT.

This chain uses TRBV6-5 with TRBJ2-7, with D maybe TRBD1 (5 bases). The CDR3 loop spans 15 amino acids. The germline V gene encodes CDR1 MNHEY and CDR2 SVGAGI. V was pared by 2 bases and J by 0 bases, with 11 bases between. The CDR3 sequence: CASSYDSESSYEQYF. CDR3 sequence (DNA): TGTGCCAGCAGTTACGACAGCGAGAGCTCCTACGAGCAGTACTTC.

The V gene is TRBV10-1, the J gene TRBJ2-7; 9 nucleotides agree with TRBD2. The CDR3 has 13 residues. The germline gives CDR1 WNHNN, CDR2 SYGVQD (reference sequence). V was pared by 6 bases and J by 5 bases, with 5 bases of the junction left unmatched. This CDR3 reads CASRGTSRDEQYF. DNA for the CDR3: TGCGCCAGCAGAGGGACTAGCCGCGACGAGCAGTACTTC.

The V gene is TRBV5-4, the J gene TRBJ1-2; TRBD1 is a possible D gene (6 bases). Trimming removed 4 bases from V and 2 bases from J, with 12 bases in between. Germline assignment: CDR1 SGHNT and CDR2 YYREEE (reference sequence). The CDR3 totals 14 residues. The CDR3 sequence is CASSQPTGNYGYTF. The DNA of the CDR3 is TGTGCCAGCAGCCAACCAACAGGGAACTATGGCTACACCTTC.

The chain employs TRBV2 and TRBJ1-6, with D maybe TRBD1 (6 bases). From germline, CDR1 is SNHLY and CDR2 FYNNEI. V lost 3 bases to trimming and J lost 2 bases, with 8 bases between them. The CDR3 totals 15 residues. The CDR3 spells CASSEGGPYNSPLHF. CDR3 DNA: TGTGCCAGCAGTGAGGGGGGGCCCTATAATTCACCCCTCCACTTT.

The chain joins TRBV12-3 or TRBV12-4 to TRBJ1-1, with 8 bases identical to TRBD1. This CDR3 is built from 11 residues. The ends lost 4 bases at V and 8 bases at J; junction bases unmatched: 0. The CDR3 sequence is CASSWTGEAFF. The DNA for the CDR3 is TGTGCCAGCAGTTGGACAGGGGAAGCTTTCTTT.

A few counts support this clonotype. This chain uses TRBV7-9 with TRBJ2-5, with TRBD1 matching over 10 bases. V shed 5 bases, J shed 3 bases, and the junction held 9 bases outside the gene matches. This CDR3 has 16 amino acids. Germline values: CDR1 SEHNR, CDR2 FQNEAQ (reference sequence). The CDR3 DNA reads TGTGCCAGCAGCCAGGGGACAGGGGTAACGGAAGAGACCCAGTACTTC. This sequence encodes CASSQGTGVTEETQYF. Drawing the rest from reference TRBV7-9 and TRBJ2-5, the complete variable domain is DTGVSQNPRHKITKRGQNVTFRCDPISEHNRLYWYRQTLGQGPEFLTYFQNEAQLEKSRLLSDRFSAERPKGSFSTLEIQRTEQGDSAMYLCASSQGTGVTEETQYFGPGTRLLVL.